These 3 T cell receptor beta chains share one sample of origin, sequenced in a study of Ad26.COV2.S vaccination and SARS-CoV-2 variants. Treatment noted: some 19 received Ad26.COV2.S at low or high dose, single or two shots; about 5 received placebo; per-sample allocation not given. Sampling was performed 63 days after the first vaccine or placebo injection. The repertoire was sequenced with immunoSEQ multiplex PCR; TCRdb's copy has only in-frame clones and lacks some. The sample contains fewer than 600,000 clones, about 89% of which appear only once. The sample here was peripheral blood, taken in a trial of Ad26.COV2.S vaccine versus placebo. All receptors come from a person aged 18 to 65 who received the Ad26.COV2.S COVID-19 vaccine or a placebo.

V and J are TRBV18 and TRBJ2-3; 7 nucleotides agree with TRBD1. V shed 6 bases and J 4 bases; nucleotides not matched to a gene: 13. The germline gives CDR1 KGHSH, CDR2 LQKENI. The CDR3 totals 16 residues. CDR3 loop: CASSRTGAILADTQYF. In nucleotides, the CDR3 is TGTGCCAGCTCCCGTACAGGGGCCATCCTGGCAGATACGCAGTATTTT.

The gene calls are TRBV5-1 and TRBJ1-3, with D perhaps matching TRBD1 (6 bases). Trimming took off 4 bases at V and 2 bases at J, with 13 bases between the two ends. Germline V gene lookup returns CDR1 SGHRS and CDR2 YFSETQ. The CDR3 covers 15 residues. The CDR3 nucleotides read TGCGCCAGCAGCCCGGACGGGACACCTGGAAACACCATATATTTT. Amino acid sequence: CASSPDGTPGNTIYF.

This clone was picked up one time. The V gene is TRBV3-1 (or the pseudogene TRBV3-2), the J gene TRBJ1-2, with TRBD1 matching 9 bases. CDR1 is LGHDT, CDR2 YNNKEL, per germline (reference sequence). V shed 4 bases and J 8 bases; nucleotides not matched to a gene: 14. CDR3 length: 16 residues. CDR3 loop: CASSRGLGQGTVGYTF. In DNA, the CDR3 is TGTGCCAGCAGCCGAGGTCTGGGACAGGGTACCGTCGGCTACACCTTC.